The present T cell receptor (beta chain) was sequenced within a study of CD8+CD57+ T cells in acquired aplastic anemia. Study context: Where healthy donors were concerned, CD4+ cells averaged about 10 million reads. Overall study findings and caveats: Simpson's diversity of CD8+ cells was not significantly different in patients compared with controls. Sharing between patients and controls was observed for over 25 CD8+ CDR3 sequences.

This clonotype was counted ten times or more. Its target is unknown. CDR1 and CDR2 from the germline V gene are DFQATT and SNEGSKA (reference sequence). The CDR3 runs to 14 residues. The junction had 4 bases not matched to a gene; V was cut back by 0 bases and J by 4 bases. It was genomic DNA that served as the template for profiling TCR beta VDJ and CDR3. TCRdb processed the reads anew with MiXCR; each CDR3 protein has one entry. The sample has some 120,000 distinct CDR3 sequences, 48% seen once; the top ten hold roughly 2.7%. This receptor was taken from a human donor in good health, serving as a control. The chain employs TRBV20-1 and TRBJ1-2; 8 bases are a match to TRBD1. Sequenced material: sorted CD4+, CD8+, or CD8+CD57+ T cells (not recorded which) from PBMCs. CDR3 residues: CSARDRQGIYGYTF. The CDR3 bases are TGCAGTGCTAGAGATAGACAGGGGATCTATGGCTACACCTTC.